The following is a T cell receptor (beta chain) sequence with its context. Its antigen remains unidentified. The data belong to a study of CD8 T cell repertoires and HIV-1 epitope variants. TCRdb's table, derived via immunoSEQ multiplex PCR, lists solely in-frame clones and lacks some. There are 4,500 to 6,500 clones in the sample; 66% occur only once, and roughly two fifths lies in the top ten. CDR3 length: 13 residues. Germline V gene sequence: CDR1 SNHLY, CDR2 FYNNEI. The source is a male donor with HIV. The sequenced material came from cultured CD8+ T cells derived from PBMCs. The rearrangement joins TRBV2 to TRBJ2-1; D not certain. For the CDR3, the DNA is TGTGCTACGGCTGGAAGCTCCCCGAATGAGCAGTTCTTC. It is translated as CATAGSSPNEQFF.